The 19 T cell receptor beta chains presented below share a single source sample, sequenced in a study of regulatory T cells in long-lasting Graves disease. This sample's time point: newly diagnosed GD, antithyroid drugs for less than 3 months. PBMC RNA served as the TCR library source. Relying on iRepertoire HTBI primers and Arm-PCR of CDR3 regions, the team built TCR beta libraries. TCRdb processed the multiplex PCR reads anew with MiXCR; each CDR3 protein has one entry. The sample yields 350,000 to 500,000 distinct CDR3 sequences, roughly 17% seen once. The same data also contributed to another study, on T cells in Graves' hyperthyroidism and ophthalmopathy.

The specimen was peripheral blood mononuclear cells (PBMCs), collected at new diagnosis, from a patient treated with antithyroid drugs. Receptors were obtained from a woman under 40 with Graves disease.

J is TRBJ2-7 and V is TRBV10-1; D could derive from TRBD1 or TRBD2 (5 bases each). Trimming shortened V by 3 bases and J by 2 bases, and 8 bases separated the two germline ends. The CDR3 totals 13 residues. Looked up from germline, CDR1 is WNHNN and CDR2 is SYGVQD (reference sequence). CDR3 protein: CASSDGGPYEQYF. DNA for the CDR3: TGCGCCAGCAGTGATGGGGGACCCTACGAGCAGTACTTC.

This clonotype was picked up many times. A much larger clone sits a single nucleotide away, making a read error possible. The chain has TRBV9 and TRBJ1-1; maybe TRBD1 (5 bases). This CDR3 has 13 residues. CDR1 SGDLS and CDR2 YYNGEE come from the germline V gene. V was shortened by 2 bases and J by 3 bases, with 8 bases between the two germline ends. The CDR3 protein is CASSVGTDTEAFF. CDR3 sequence (DNA): TGTGCCAGCAGCGTTGGGACGGACACTGAAGCTTTCTTT.

This clonotype showed up many times. The chain uses TRBV11-2 and TRBJ1-4; no definite D call. The germline V gene has CDR1 SGHAT and CDR2 FQNNGV. Trimming took off 5 bases at V and 0 bases at J, with 13 bases between the two ends. This CDR3 spans 16 amino acids. The CDR3: CASSPGPITTNEKLFF. CDR3 coding DNA: TGTGCCAGCAGCCCTGGCCCTATAACAACTAATGAAAAACTGTTTTTT.

This clonotype was found a few times. The chain recombines TRBV6-2 or TRBV6-3 with TRBJ1-2, with 8 nucleotides matching TRBD1. CDR3 size: 13 residues. The V and J ends lost 6 bases and 4 bases, in that order; junction bases with no gene match: 4. Germline V gives CDR1 MNHEY, CDR2 SVGEGT. In DNA, the CDR3 is TGTGCCAGCAGCAGGGGGCAAAGCTATGGCTACACCTTC. It translates to CASSRGQSYGYTF.

This clonotype showed up many times. CDR3 coding DNA: TGTGCCAGCAGCCTGGACAGGGAGGAGAATCAGCCCCAGCATTTT. Translation: CASSLDREENQPQHF. The gene calls are TRBV28 and TRBJ1-5, with TRBD1 identical over 8 bases. Looked up from germline, CDR1 is MDHEN and CDR2 is SYDVKM. Losses at the gene ends were 6 bases for V and 4 bases for J; bases not matched to a gene: 8. The CDR3 sequence is 15 residues long.

In this sample, this clonotype turned up a few times. The chain links TRBV5-1 to TRBJ2-7, with 12 bases that match TRBD2. The CDR3 is 15 amino acids. The V segment lost 3 bases and the J segment 5 bases; nucleotides outside the gene matches: 6. Germline V CDR1 and CDR2: SGHRS, YFSETQ. Written as DNA, the CDR3 is TGCGCCAGCAGCTCGACTAGCGGGAGTAGAAACGAGCAGTACTTC. Protein product: CASSSTSGSRNEQYF.

The table lists this clonotype with many counts. This CDR3 reads CASSLTGKADTQYF. The CDR3 DNA reads as TGTGCCAGCAGCCTGACAGGGAAAGCAGATACGCAGTATTTT. The chain carries TRBV28 and TRBJ2-3; 7 bases match TRBD1. The germline V gene encodes CDR1 MDHEN and CDR2 SYDVKM. The junction had 7 bases not matched to a gene; V was cut back by 6 bases and J by 4 bases. The CDR3 length is 14 residues.

At least ten counts were recorded for this clonotype. The genes are TRBV2 and TRBJ2-2; 7 positions match TRBD1. Germline CDR1 and CDR2: SNHLY and FYNNEI. The CDR3 runs 15 residues. Unmatched junction bases numbered 6, after V lost 6 bases and J lost 2 bases. The CDR3 DNA reads TGTGCCAGCAGGAGACAGGGTGGTAACACCGGGGAGCTGTTTTTT. It translates to CASRRQGGNTGELFF.

Only a few counts were recorded for this clonotype. The gene calls are TRBV29-1 and TRBJ2-1; 11 nucleotides agree with TRBD2. Per germline, CDR1 SQVTM and CDR2 ANQGSEA. The V segment lost 4 bases and the J segment 8 bases; nucleotides outside the gene matches: 4. CDR3 length equals 13 residues. CDR3 nucleotides: TGCAGCGTTGTCACTAGCGGGAGCCATGAGCAGTTCTTC. This encodes CSVVTSGSHEQFF.

This clonotype came up a few times. This chain links TRBV6-5 with TRBJ1-5; D uncertain. CDR1 is MNHEY, CDR2 SVGAGI, per germline. This CDR3 region has 13 residues. Trimming took off 2 bases at V and 6 bases at J, with 8 bases between the two ends. The CDR3 spells CASSYGMGQPQHF. In DNA form, the CDR3 reads TGTGCCAGCAGTTACGGAATGGGTCAGCCCCAGCATTTT.

This clonotype was found many times. The chain uses TRBV6-2 or TRBV6-3 and TRBJ2-6; the D is unclear. V lost 0 bases and J 4 bases, leaving 7 bases between the germline ends. This CDR3 comprises 15 residues. Germline values: CDR1 MNHEY, CDR2 SVGEGT. The CDR3 loop reads CASSYSAAGANVLTF. CDR3 bases: TGTGCCAGCAGTTACTCGGCAGCGGGGGCCAACGTCCTGACTTTC.

V gene TRBV24-1 combines with J gene TRBJ2-1; no firm D call. This CDR3 is 13 amino acids long. Germline V gene lookup returns CDR1 KGHDR and CDR2 SFDVKD. Trimming removed 2 bases from V and 8 bases from J, with 9 bases in between. In nucleotides, the CDR3 is TGTGCCACCAGTGATTCCTCCCCGTATGAGCAGTTCTTC. Its protein product is CATSDSSPYEQFF.

This clonotype was seen many times. V and J are TRBV7-2 and TRBJ1-2; possibly TRBD1 for D (6 bases). The CDR3 length is 15 residues. The ends were cut back, 4 bases at V and 4 bases at J, with 16 bases in the middle. Per the germline V gene, CDR1 is SGHTA and CDR2 is FQGNSA. Here the CDR3 reads CASSSRAGAVYGYTF. DNA of the CDR3: TGTGCCAGCAGCTCCCGGGCAGGGGCGGTCTATGGCTACACCTTC.

The CDR3 nucleotides are TGCGCCAGCAGCCCACCCACTAAAGGCCGGGAGCTGTTTTTT. This sequence encodes CASSPPTKGRELFF. The rearrangement links TRBV4-1 to TRBJ2-2, with D hard to call. The CDR3 is made up of 14 amino acids. Per the germline V gene, CDR1 is MGHRA and CDR2 is YSYEKL. V was clipped by 4 bases and J by 9 bases, with 15 bases between them.

As regards this clonotype: This CDR3 fails to terminate in the conserved phenylalanine or tryptophan, so it likely reflects a read error. The chain combines TRBV6-4 with TRBJ2-1; unclear D gene. Germline lookup yields CDR1 MRHNA and CDR2 SNTAGT. The CDR3 loop spans 14 amino acids. Trimming removed 6 bases from V and 0 bases from J, with 9 bases in between. CDR3 loop: CASSPGSSYNEQFL. The CDR3 DNA reads TGTGCCAGCAGCCCTGGTAGCTCCTACAATGAGCAGTTCCTC.

In its sample, this clonotype was seen a few times. This sequence joins TRBV2 and TRBJ1-1; TRBD1 agrees at 9 bases. V trimming: 6 bases; J trimming: 5 bases; junction bases outside the gene matches: 7. The CDR3 spans 14 residues. Looked up from germline, CDR1 is SNHLY and CDR2 is FYNNEI. DNA for the CDR3: TGTGCCAGCAGCGCCGGGACAGGGAAGACTGAAGCTTTCTTT. Its protein is CASSAGTGKTEAFF.

As for this clonotype: It is likely a read error: a sequence one base away is far more abundant. The rearrangement uses TRBV7-2 and TRBJ2-7, with D uncertain. The germline gives CDR1 SGHTA, CDR2 FQGNSA. Trimming removed 2 bases from V and 7 bases from J, with 21 bases in between. This CDR3 is built from 16 residues. In DNA form, the CDR3 reads TGTGCCAGCAGCTTAAGTTGGGCAGTCTCCTACAATGAGCAGTACTTC. This translates into CASSLSWAVSYNEQYF.

There are many counts of this clonotype. The chain employs TRBV3-1 and TRBJ2-3; the D is unclear. Germline-derived CDR1 and CDR2 are LGHDT and YNNKEL (reference sequence). There are 13 residues in the CDR3. Trimming pared 1 base from V and 2 bases from J, leaving 4 bases between. The CDR3 nucleotides are TGTGCCAGCAGCCAAGCGATCACAGATACGCAGTATTTT. This encodes CASSQAITDTQYF.

This clonotype came up once. The rearrangement joins TRBV20-1 to TRBJ2-7; 13 bases are shared with TRBD2. The germline CDR1 and CDR2 sequences are DFQATT and SNEGSKA (reference sequence). Trimming removed 0 bases from V and 4 bases from J; junction bases left unmatched: 6. The CDR3 runs 16 residues. In DNA form, the CDR3 reads TGCAGTGCTAGAGATTTTCGGACTAGCGGGAGTTACGAGCAGTACTTC. Translation: CSARDFRTSGSYEQYF.